This TCR beta chain was found in a study of blood T cell repertoires in COVID-19. Study summary: COVID-19 samples, acute and convalescent, were from the United States, Italy and Spain.

Worth noting for this clone: Other DNA sequences from this sample encode an identical CDR3 as well.

The CDR3 spans 13 residues. Trimming stripped 0 bases from V and 4 bases from J, with 9 bases between. Germline values: CDR1 SQVTM, CDR2 ANQGSEA. Method: immunoSEQ multiplex PCR; TCRdb's copy keeps in-frame clones and lacks some. Of more than 350,000 clones in the sample, about 88% were seen once. This clonotype originated in a woman younger than 30 who had been exposed to COVID-19. Specimen: PBMCs or T cells enriched from blood (not recorded which). This chain links TRBV29-1 with TRBJ1-2; the D gene is possibly TRBD1 (6 bases). CDR3 nucleotide sequence: TGCAGCGTTGAAGAGGGGGCGGGCTATGGCTACACCTTC. Translated, it gives CSVEEGAGYGYTF. Based on the CDR3 plus reference TRBV29-1 and TRBJ1-2, the full variable domain is SAVISQKPSRDICQRGTSLTIQCQVDSQVTMMFWYRQQPGQSLTLIATANQGSEATYESGFVIDKFPISRPNLTFSTLTVSNMSPEDSSIYLCSVEEGAGYGYTFGSGTRLTVV.